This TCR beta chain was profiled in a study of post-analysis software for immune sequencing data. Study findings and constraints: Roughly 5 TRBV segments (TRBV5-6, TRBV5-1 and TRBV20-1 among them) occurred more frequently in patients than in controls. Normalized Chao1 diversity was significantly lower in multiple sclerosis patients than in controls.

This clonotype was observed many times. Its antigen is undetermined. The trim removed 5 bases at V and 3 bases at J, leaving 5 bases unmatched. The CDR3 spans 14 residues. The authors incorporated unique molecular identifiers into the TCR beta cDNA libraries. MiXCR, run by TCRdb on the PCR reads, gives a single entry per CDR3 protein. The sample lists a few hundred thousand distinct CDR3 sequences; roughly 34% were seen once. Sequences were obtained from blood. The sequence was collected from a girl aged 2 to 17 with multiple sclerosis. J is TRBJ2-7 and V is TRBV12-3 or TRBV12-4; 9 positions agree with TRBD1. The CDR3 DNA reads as TGTGCCAGCAGTCCGGGGACAGGGTACTACGAGCAGTACTTC. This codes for CASSPGTGYYEQYF.